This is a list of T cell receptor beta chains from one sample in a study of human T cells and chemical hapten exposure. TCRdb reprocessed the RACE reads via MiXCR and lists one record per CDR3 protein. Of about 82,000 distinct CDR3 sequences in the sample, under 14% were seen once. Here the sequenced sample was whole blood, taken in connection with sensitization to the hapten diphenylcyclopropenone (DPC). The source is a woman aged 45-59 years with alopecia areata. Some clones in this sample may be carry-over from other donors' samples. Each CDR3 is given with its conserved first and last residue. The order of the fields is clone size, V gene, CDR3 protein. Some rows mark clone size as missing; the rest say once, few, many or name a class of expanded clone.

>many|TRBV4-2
CASSRNLLRTSGYNEQFF
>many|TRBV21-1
CASRQGATQYF
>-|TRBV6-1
CASSEAGVGYEQYF
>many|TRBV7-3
CASSPVGSGSPGELFF
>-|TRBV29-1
CSVAEGELFF
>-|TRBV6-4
CASSVEYSNQPQHF
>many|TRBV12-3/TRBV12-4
CASSSRRDYGYTF
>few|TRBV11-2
CASHRFRGSYNEQFF
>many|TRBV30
CAWSVGGTGEQFF
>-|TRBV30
CASSSQSPTNEKLFF
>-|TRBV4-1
CASSQGSSGTDTQYF
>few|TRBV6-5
CASSSRLAGGYEQYF
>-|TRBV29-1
CSVERLAGGPGQFF
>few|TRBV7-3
CASSPGRLRDEQFF
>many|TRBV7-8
CASSLGASGANVLTF
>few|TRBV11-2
CASSFRGIRNTIYF
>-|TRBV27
CASSPSRDTRRDELFF
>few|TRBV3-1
CASSLYGYEQYF
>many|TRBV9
CASSVGVTDTQYF
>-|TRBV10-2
CASRDVTEAFF
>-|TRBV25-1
CASSELGQGASDIQYF
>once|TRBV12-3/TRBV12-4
CASSLGREGLSGANVLTF
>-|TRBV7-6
CASSLVAALVGTQYF
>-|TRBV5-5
CASSTNPGGGGYGYTF
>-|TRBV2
CASSEWGGAINNEQFF
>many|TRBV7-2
CASSLTGANTGELFF
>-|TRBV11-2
CASKGGKQNIQYF
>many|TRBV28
CASNRGGTGGYERYF
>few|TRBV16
CASSRLGGEQFF
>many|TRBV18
CASSPERGRALYEQYF
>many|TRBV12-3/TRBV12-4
CASSFGREAFF
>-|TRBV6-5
CASTRNRDSSTYEQYF
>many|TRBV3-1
CASSPRVAGSSYNEQFF
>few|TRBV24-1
CATSDLQREGQDEQFF
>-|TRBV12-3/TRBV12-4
CASSPKMTGLVREQYF
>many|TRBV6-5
CASSRTGQNEKLFF
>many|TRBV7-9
CASSLGPRYTDTQYF
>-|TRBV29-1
CSVARRRGRETQYF
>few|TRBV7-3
CASSYRIHPSTF
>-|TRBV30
CAWTISGESSYTF
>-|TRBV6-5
CASSFGQGREKLFF
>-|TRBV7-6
CASSLDSNTEAFF